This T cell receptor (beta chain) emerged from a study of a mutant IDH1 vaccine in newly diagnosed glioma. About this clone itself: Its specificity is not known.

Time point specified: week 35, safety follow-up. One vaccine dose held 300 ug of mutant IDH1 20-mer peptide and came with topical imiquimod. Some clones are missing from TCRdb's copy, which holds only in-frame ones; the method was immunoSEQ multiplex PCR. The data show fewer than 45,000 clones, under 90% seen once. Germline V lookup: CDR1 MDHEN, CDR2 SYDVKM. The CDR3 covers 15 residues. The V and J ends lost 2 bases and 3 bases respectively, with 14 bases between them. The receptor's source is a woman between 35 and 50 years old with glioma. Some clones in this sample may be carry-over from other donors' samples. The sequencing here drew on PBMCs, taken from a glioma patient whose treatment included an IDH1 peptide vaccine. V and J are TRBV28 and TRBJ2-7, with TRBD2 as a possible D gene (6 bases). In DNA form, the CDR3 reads TGTGCCAGCAGTTTAAGAGGGAGGATGATCTACGAGCAGTACTTC. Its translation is CASSLRGRMIYEQYF. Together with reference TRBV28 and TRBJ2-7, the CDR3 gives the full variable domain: DVKVTQSSRYLVKRTGEKVFLECVQDMDHENMFWYRQDPGLGLRLIYFSYDVKMKEKGDIPEGYSVSREKKERFSLILESASTNQTSMYLCASSLRGRMIYEQYFGPGTRLTVT.